This is a list of T cell receptor beta chains from one sample in a study of T-cell reconstitution after alpha-beta-depleted transplantation in children. Each CDR3 protein is one row after TCRdb ran MiXCR on the PCR reads. The sample yields 200,000 to 250,000 distinct CDR3 sequences, roughly a quarter seen once. Sequencing was performed on PBMCs, taken before TCRalphabeta/CD19-depleted stem cell transplant. These receptors all stem from a girl aged 2 to 10 with Fanconi anemia, due to receive a stem cell transplant. Both conserved end residues are trimmed from each CDR3.

v_call	j_call	cdr3_aa
TRBV15	TRBJ1-6	ATSRDGYNSPLH
TRBV28	TRBJ2-7	ASTAPPLYEQY
TRBV20-1	TRBJ1-2	SANFRWTGDGYT
TRBV20-1	TRBJ2-1	SARQIWSYNEQF
TRBV28	TRBJ2-1	ASSLPGTRAYNEQF
TRBV6-5	TRBJ2-3	ASSYAGGPLDTQY
TRBV7-6	TRBJ2-5	ASSPRLDQETQY
TRBV5-1	TRBJ2-5	ASSLGDRGEETQY
TRBV7-2	TRBJ2-3	ASSLEAGASTDTQY
TRBV18	TRBJ1-1	ASSGALNTEAF
TRBV20-1	TRBJ2-7	SARADRGSFYEQY
TRBV5-1	TRBJ2-4	ASSLAETNFKNIQY
TRBV20-1	TRBJ2-1	SARDLLAGDYNEQF
TRBV10-3	TRBJ2-7	AISGLRTYEQY
TRBV25-1	TRBJ2-1	ASSEVRGGSYNEQF
TRBV28	TRBJ2-1	ASSSPIPKIAGTSNEQF
TRBV20-1	TRBJ2-3	SARHLSGRARDTQY
TRBV29-1	TRBJ2-3	SDRVGTDTQY
TRBV20-1	TRBJ2-5	SAKRVGPWTQY
TRBV23-1	TRBJ1-2	ASSQPFTGTSPYGYT
TRBV28	TRBJ2-7	ASNLRPRTFSYEQY
TRBV2	TRBJ2-5	ASSYDLSQETQY
TRBV28	TRBJ2-7	ASNLRGSRANYEQY
TRBV12-3/TRBV12-4	TRBJ1-5	ASSYTGSNQPQH
TRBV14	TRBJ2-7	ASSQSRGVEQY
TRBV2	TRBJ1-5	ASSDVSVSQPQH
TRBV5-1	TRBJ2-1	ASRLLAGVGHEQF
TRBV12-3/TRBV12-4	TRBJ1-3	ASIQGGGNTIY
TRBV2	TRBJ2-3	ASSENRAGTDTQY
TRBV28	TRBJ2-3	ASSRDLTADTQY
TRBV12-5	TRBJ1-2	ASGLDRTPNFKIGYT
TRBV20-1	TRBJ2-1	SARDRDKEPVPTYNEQF
TRBV20-1	TRBJ2-2	SATSFGGGGTGELF